The 25 T cell receptor beta chains listed next were all sequenced from one sample in a study of blood T cell repertoires in COVID-19. Clones were sequenced by immunoSEQ multiplex PCR, and TCRdb holds only the in-frame ones, with some missing. The data contain hundreds of thousands of clones, around 87% of them singletons. Sequences were obtained from peripheral blood. These receptors were collected from a woman in her 50s with active or convalescent COVID-19.

V usage is TRBV6-2 or TRBV6-3 and J usage is TRBJ1-1; a weak D match, TRBD1 (6 bases). CDR3 length: 15 amino acids. V was cut by 1 base and J by 7 bases, with 16 bases left in between. Germline V gives CDR1 MNHEY, CDR2 SVGEGT. The CDR3 is CASSYFLGATSEAFF. CDR3 coding DNA: TGTGCCAGCAGTTACTTTTTGGGGGCGACCAGTGAAGCTTTCTTT.

The V gene is TRBV10-3, the J gene TRBJ2-2; TRBD2 is a possible D gene (7 bases). V was pared by 3 bases and J by 2 bases, with 16 bases between. Germline V CDR1 and CDR2: ENHRY, SYGVKD. The CDR3 covers 17 residues. The CDR3, as DNA: TGTGCCATCAGTGAACGAGGGGGGGACCTCAACACCGGGGAGCTGTTTTTT. It specifies CAISERGGDLNTGELFF.

The gene calls are TRBV2 and TRBJ1-1; D is perhaps TRBD1 (6 bases). Looked up from germline, CDR1 is SNHLY and CDR2 is FYNNEI. This CDR3 region has 12 residues. The V end was cut by 10 bases, the J end by 1 base, with 10 bases between. In nucleotides, the CDR3 is TGTGCCATCGGGACAACGAACACTGAAGCTTTCTTT. It codes for CAIGTTNTEAFF.

The chain carries TRBV5-1 and TRBJ2-7, with D perhaps TRBD2 (6 bases). V was cut by 2 bases and J by 2 bases, with 11 bases left in between. CDR3 length: 14 amino acids. The germline CDR1 and CDR2 sequences are SGHRS and YFSETQ. CDR3 in DNA: TGCGCCAGCAGCTTTCTGCGGGAACCCTACGAGCAGTACTTC. The encoded protein is CASSFLREPYEQYF.

The chain combines TRBV30 with TRBJ1-1; the match to TRBD1 covers 7 bases. The germline V gene has CDR1 GTSNPN and CDR2 SVGIG (reference sequence). The V segment lost 1 base and the J segment 5 bases; nucleotides outside the gene matches: 4. The CDR3 runs to 13 residues. CDR3 in DNA: TGTGCCTGGAGTGCGCAACAGGGGACTGAAGCTTTCTTT. Amino acid sequence: CAWSAQQGTEAFF. The variable domain in full, with the rest retrieved from reference TRBV30 and TRBJ1-1, is SQTIHQWPATLVQPVGSPLSLECTVEGTSNPNLYWYRQAAGRGLQLLFYSVGIGQISSEVPQNLSASRPQDRQFILSSKKLLLSDSGFYLCAWSAQQGTEAFFGQGTRLTVV.

This chain joins TRBV11-2 and TRBJ2-4; 7 bases line up with TRBD1. This CDR3 has 16 amino acids. Germline assignment: CDR1 SGHAT and CDR2 FQNNGV. V lost 3 bases and J lost 1; bases outside the gene matches: 6. The DNA for the CDR3 is TGTGCCAGCAGCTTCCGACAGGGTCTGGCCAAAAACATTCAGTACTTC. Protein sequence: CASSFRQGLAKNIQYF.

The chain employs TRBV5-6 and TRBJ2-1, with D perhaps matching TRBD1 (6 bases). The ends were cut back, 0 bases at V and 5 bases at J, with 12 bases in the middle. Germline V gives CDR1 SGHDT, CDR2 YYEEEE. The CDR3 totals 15 residues. The CDR3 region has the DNA TGTGCCAGCAGCTTGGACAGGGTTATCGACAATGAGCAGTTCTTC. Its protein product is CASSLDRVIDNEQFF. Using reference TRBV5-6 and TRBJ2-1 for the parts outside the CDR3, the full variable domain is DAGVTQSPTHLIKTRGQQVTLRCSPKSGHDTVSWYQQALGQGPQFIFQYYEEEERQRGNFPDRFSGHQFPNYSSELNVNALLLGDSALYLCASSLDRVIDNEQFFGPGTRLTVL.

This chain connects TRBV15 to TRBJ2-5, with 11 positions matching TRBD2. The trim removed 3 bases at V and 7 bases at J, leaving 13 bases unmatched. Germline V lookup: CDR1 LNHNV, CDR2 YYDKDF (reference sequence). This CDR3 has 17 amino acids. CDR3 sequence reads: CATSRGPSGGTALTQYF. The CDR3 DNA is TGTGCCACCAGCAGGGGCCCTAGCGGGGGGACCGCATTGACCCAGTACTTC.

The rearrangement links TRBV6-1 to TRBJ1-5; perhaps TRBD1 as D (6 bases). The ends were cut back, 1 base at V and 7 bases at J, with 17 bases in the middle. Germline values: CDR1 MNHNS, CDR2 SASEGT. This CDR3 spans 16 amino acids. This chain's CDR3 is CASSEGMGRGNQPQHF. In DNA, the CDR3 is TGTGCCAGCAGTGAAGGAATGGGCAGGGGAAACCAGCCCCAGCATTTT.

This chain's CDR3 is CASSHGTGVNQPQHF. The CDR3 DNA is TGTGCCAGCAGCCACGGGACAGGTGTCAATCAGCCCCAGCATTTT. This chain connects TRBV27 to TRBJ1-5; 8 bases line up with TRBD1. Per the germline V gene, CDR1 is MNHEY and CDR2 is SMNVEV (reference sequence). This CDR3 has 15 residues. The junction had 7 bases not matched to a gene; V was cut back by 6 bases and J by 3 bases.

This clone was observed a few times. The chain joins TRBV14 to TRBJ2-5; 9 bases fit TRBD1. With 4 bases clipped from V and 6 bases from J, the junction kept 12 bases outside the gene matches. This CDR3 comprises 16 residues. The germline gives CDR1 SGHDN, CDR2 FVKESK. CDR3 in amino acids: CASSRPGTGTGKTQYF. The CDR3 DNA follows: TGTGCCAGCAGCCGGCCCGGGACAGGGACGGGAAAGACCCAGTACTTC.

The gene calls are TRBV5-1 and TRBJ2-3; a weak D match, TRBD1 (6 bases). The CDR3 sequence is 16 residues long. V lost 0 bases, J lost 1 base, and 12 bases lay in between. In germline, CDR1 is SGHRS, CDR2 YFSETQ. CDR3 sequence: CASSLERDIGTDTQYF. DNA for the CDR3: TGCGCCAGCAGCTTGGAACGGGACATAGGCACAGATACGCAGTATTTT.

The chain joins TRBV11-2 to TRBJ1-1; D is uncertain. The CDR3 totals 13 residues. Trimming removed 1 base from V and 5 bases from J, with 8 bases in between. In germline, CDR1 is SGHAT, CDR2 FQNNGV. CDR3 residues: CASSLGGRTEAFF. The CDR3 DNA follows: TGTGCCAGCAGCTTAGGAGGTCGTACTGAAGCTTTCTTT.

V is TRBV6-5 and J is TRBJ1-2; 7 bases fit TRBD1. The CDR3 covers 14 residues. With 5 bases clipped from V and 6 bases from J, the junction kept 9 bases outside the gene matches. From germline, CDR1 is MNHEY and CDR2 SVGAGI. The CDR3: CASSPRQGRDGYTF. The DNA of the CDR3 is TGTGCCAGCAGTCCCCGACAGGGTAGGGATGGCTACACCTTC.

The rearrangement links TRBV27 to TRBJ2-1, with D maybe TRBD1 (5 bases). This CDR3 is built from 13 residues. CDR1 and CDR2 (germline): MNHEY, SMNVEV (reference sequence). V shed 7 bases and J shed 3 bases, with 10 bases lying between them. This CDR3 is CASNRRGYNEQFF. The CDR3 DNA reads TGTGCCAGCAATCGTAGGGGCTACAATGAGCAGTTCTTC.

This clone occurred once. This sequence joins TRBV9 and TRBJ1-2; TRBD1 might be the D (5 bases). The CDR3 is made up of 14 amino acids. The V end lost 4 bases, the J end lost 7 bases, and 17 bases lay between the germline ends. Per the germline V gene, CDR1 is SGDLS and CDR2 is YYNGEE. The CDR3 DNA follows: TGTGCCAGCAGCCCCACCGGAGGGACCGTTGGCTACACCTTC. It yields the protein CASSPTGGTVGYTF.

The rearrangement links TRBV4-3 to TRBJ1-1; D not certain. V dropped 4 bases and J dropped 3 bases, with 12 bases sitting between them. The length of the CDR3 is 14 residues. Germline CDR1 is LGHNA and CDR2 is YSLEER. The CDR3 reads CASSLSDGDTEAFF. In DNA, the CDR3 is TGCGCCAGCAGCCTTTCTGACGGGGACACTGAAGCTTTCTTT.

The chain carries TRBV28 and TRBJ2-4; D unclear. Germline-derived CDR1 and CDR2 are MDHEN and SYDVKM. The CDR3 is 12 amino acids. Trimming stripped 2 bases from V and 12 bases from J, with 11 bases between. The CDR3, as DNA: TGTGCCAGCAGTTTAGTGCCGGGTAGTCAGTACTTC. Translated, it gives CASSLVPGSQYF.

The gene calls are TRBV11-3 and TRBJ2-7; 13 nucleotides match TRBD2. CDR3 length: 15 residues. Trimming cost V 5 bases and J 2 bases; bases outside gene matches: 3. Per the germline V gene, CDR1 is SGHNT and CDR2 is YENEEA. As DNA, the CDR3 is TGTGCCAGCAGCCGCACTAGCGGGGGGGCCTACGAGCAGTACTTC. Protein product: CASSRTSGGAYEQYF.

The V and J genes are TRBV2 and TRBJ2-2, with D tentatively TRBD1 (6 bases). The CDR3 is 13 amino acids. From germline, CDR1 is SNHLY and CDR2 FYNNEI. Between the trimmed V and J ends, which lost 10 bases and 4 bases, there was a span of 13 bases. The CDR3 coding sequence is TGTGCCACCATGGGACAAAGCACCGGGGAGCTGTTTTTT. It yields the protein CATMGQSTGELFF.

V usage is TRBV6-1 and J usage is TRBJ1-5; D uncertain. Germline lookup yields CDR1 MNHNS and CDR2 SASEGT. Trimming took off 3 bases at V and 9 bases at J, with 9 bases between the two ends. The CDR3 is 12 residues long. CDR3 nucleotides: TGTGCCAGCAGTGATTTGAGCCGGCCCCAGCATTTT. Amino acids: CASSDLSRPQHF.

This sequence joins TRBV7-2 and TRBJ1-3, with D unclear. The CDR3 has 14 residues. Between the trimmed V and J ends, which lost 1 base and 6 bases, there was a span of 10 bases. Germline V CDR1 and CDR2: SGHTA, FQGNSA. DNA of the CDR3: TGTGCCAGCAGCTTAGTACTATCAGAAAACACCATATATTTT. Translation gives CASSLVLSENTIYF.

The chain carries TRBV5-1 and TRBJ2-5; 7 nucleotides match TRBD1. Germline CDR1 is SGHRS and CDR2 is YFSETQ. The CDR3 consists of 14 residues. The V and J ends lost 3 bases and 2 bases, in that order; junction bases with no gene match: 4. The CDR3 sequence is CASSSGQLQETQYF. Written as DNA, the CDR3 is TGCGCCAGCAGCTCGGGACAGCTTCAAGAGACCCAGTACTTC.

This chain uses TRBV7-9 with TRBJ2-7, with D perhaps matching TRBD2 (7 bases). The germline V gene has CDR1 SEHNR and CDR2 FQNEAQ (reference sequence). The CDR3 has 13 residues. The germline V and J ends were trimmed by 5 bases and 3 bases, with 11 bases remaining between them. The CDR3 here is CASSEGEGYEQYF. The DNA of the CDR3 is TGTGCCAGCAGCGAGGGGGAGGGCTACGAGCAGTACTTC.

This chain links TRBV19 with TRBJ1-2, with 7 bases identical to TRBD1. The V segment lost 6 bases and the J segment 4 bases; nucleotides outside the gene matches: 14. There are 16 residues in the CDR3. Looked up from germline, CDR1 is LNHDA and CDR2 is SQIVND (reference sequence). CDR3 sequence (DNA): TGTGCCAGTAGCCATAGACCGGGACAGAATTCCTATGGCTACACCTTC. Amino acid sequence: CASSHRPGQNSYGYTF.